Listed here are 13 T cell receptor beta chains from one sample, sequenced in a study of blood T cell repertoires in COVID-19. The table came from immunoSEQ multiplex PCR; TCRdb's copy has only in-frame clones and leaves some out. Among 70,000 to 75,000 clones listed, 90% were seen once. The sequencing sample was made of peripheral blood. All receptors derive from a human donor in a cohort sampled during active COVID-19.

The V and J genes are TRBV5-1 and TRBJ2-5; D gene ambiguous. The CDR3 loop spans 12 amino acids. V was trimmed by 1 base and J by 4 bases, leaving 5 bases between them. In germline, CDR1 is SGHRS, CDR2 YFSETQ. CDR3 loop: CASSLSRETQYF. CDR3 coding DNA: TGCGCCAGCAGCTTGTCTCGAGAGACCCAGTACTTC.

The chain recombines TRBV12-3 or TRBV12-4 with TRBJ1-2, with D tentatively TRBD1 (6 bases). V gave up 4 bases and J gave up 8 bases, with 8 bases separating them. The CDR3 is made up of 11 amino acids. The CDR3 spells CASSSGVGYTF. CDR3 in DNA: TGTGCCAGCAGTTCAGGGGTAGGCTACACCTTC.

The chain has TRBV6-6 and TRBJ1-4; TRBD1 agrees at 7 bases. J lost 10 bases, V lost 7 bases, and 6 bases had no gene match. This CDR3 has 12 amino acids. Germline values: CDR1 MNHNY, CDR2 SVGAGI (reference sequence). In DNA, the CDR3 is TGTGCCAGCACAACTGACAGGGCAAAACTGTTTTTT. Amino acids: CASTTDRAKLFF.

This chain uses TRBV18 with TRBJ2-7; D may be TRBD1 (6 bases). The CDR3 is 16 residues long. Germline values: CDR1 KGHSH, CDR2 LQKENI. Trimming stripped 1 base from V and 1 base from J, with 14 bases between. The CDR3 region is CASSPQHRVGSYEQYF. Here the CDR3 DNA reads TGTGCCAGCTCACCACAGCACAGGGTTGGGTCCTACGAGCAGTACTTC.

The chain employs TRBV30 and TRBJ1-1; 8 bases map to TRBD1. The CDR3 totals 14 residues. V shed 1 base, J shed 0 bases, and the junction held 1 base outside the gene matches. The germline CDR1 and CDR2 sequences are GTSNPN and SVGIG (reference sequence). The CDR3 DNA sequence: TGTGCCTGGAGTGACAGGGGGATGAACACTGAAGCTTTCTTT. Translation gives CAWSDRGMNTEAFF.

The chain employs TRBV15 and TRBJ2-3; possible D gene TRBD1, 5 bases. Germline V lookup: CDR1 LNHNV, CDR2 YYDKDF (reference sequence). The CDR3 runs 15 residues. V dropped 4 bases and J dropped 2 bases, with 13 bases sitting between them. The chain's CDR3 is CATSNLTDLTDTQYF. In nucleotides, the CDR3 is TGTGCCACCAGCAACCTGACAGATCTCACAGATACGCAGTATTTT.

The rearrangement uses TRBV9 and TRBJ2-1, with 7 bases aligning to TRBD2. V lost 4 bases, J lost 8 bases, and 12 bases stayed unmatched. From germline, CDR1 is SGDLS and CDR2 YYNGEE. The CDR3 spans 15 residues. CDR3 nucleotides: TGTGCCAGCAGCTGGGCTGGCGGGGGTACGGATGAGCAGTTCTTC. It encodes CASSWAGGGTDEQFF.

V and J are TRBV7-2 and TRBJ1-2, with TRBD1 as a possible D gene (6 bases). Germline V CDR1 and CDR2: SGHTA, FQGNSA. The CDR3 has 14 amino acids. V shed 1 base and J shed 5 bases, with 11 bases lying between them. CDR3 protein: CASSLETGQYGYTF. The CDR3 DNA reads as TGTGCCAGCAGCTTAGAGACAGGTCAATATGGCTACACCTTC.

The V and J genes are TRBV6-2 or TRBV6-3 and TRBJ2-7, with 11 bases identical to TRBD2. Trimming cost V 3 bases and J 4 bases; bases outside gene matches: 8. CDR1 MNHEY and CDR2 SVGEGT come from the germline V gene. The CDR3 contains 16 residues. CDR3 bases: TGTGCCAGCAGTTATGGGACTAGCGGCACCAGATACGAGCAGTACTTC. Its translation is CASSYGTSGTRYEQYF.

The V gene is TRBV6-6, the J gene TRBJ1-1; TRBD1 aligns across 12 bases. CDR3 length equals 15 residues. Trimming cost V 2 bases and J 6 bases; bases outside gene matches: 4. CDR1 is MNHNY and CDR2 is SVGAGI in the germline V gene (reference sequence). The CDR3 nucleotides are TGTGCCAGCAGTTACATGGGACAGGGGGCAGCTGAAGCTTTCTTT. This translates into CASSYMGQGAAEAFF.

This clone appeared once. The CDR3 DNA sequence: TGTGCCACCAGCAGAGCTGAATTAGTCTACGAGCAGTACTTC. The encoded protein is CATSRAELVYEQYF. The chain carries TRBV15 and TRBJ2-7, with D unresolved. Trimming took off 1 base at V and 3 bases at J, with 10 bases between the two ends. CDR3 length: 14 residues. Germline V CDR1 and CDR2: LNHNV, YYDKDF (reference sequence).

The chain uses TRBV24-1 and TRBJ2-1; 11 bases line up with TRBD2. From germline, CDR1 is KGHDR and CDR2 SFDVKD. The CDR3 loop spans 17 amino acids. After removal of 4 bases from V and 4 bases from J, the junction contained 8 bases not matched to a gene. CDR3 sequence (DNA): TGTGCCACCAGTGACGCCATAGCGGGAGGGGGGTACAATGAGCAGTTCTTC. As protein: CATSDAIAGGGYNEQFF.

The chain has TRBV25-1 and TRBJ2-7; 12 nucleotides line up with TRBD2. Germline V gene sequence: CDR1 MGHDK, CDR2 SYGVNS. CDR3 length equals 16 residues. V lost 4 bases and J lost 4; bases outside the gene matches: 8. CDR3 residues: CASSGRRTSGKYEQYF. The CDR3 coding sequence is TGTGCCAGCAGTGGTAGAAGGACTAGCGGGAAATACGAGCAGTACTTC.